This T cell receptor beta chain was retrieved from a study of CD8+ T cells in alopecia areata. The study's findings and limits: Tofacitinib significantly lowered scalp clonality and expanded CD8+ clones among the top 100.

The CDR3 extends over 14 amino acids. V lost 0 bases, J lost 0 bases, and 5 bases lay in between. Germline CDR1 and CDR2: SGHDT and YYEEEE. It was cDNA, reverse transcribed from extracted RNA, that served as the sequencing template. Measured with immunoSEQ multiplex PCR; TCRdb has only the in-frame clones, and not every one. The table records 150,000 to 200,000 clones, roughly 70% of them present only once. A remark on this clone: The target antigen is unknown.

Treatment described: oral pan-JAK inhibitor, 5-10 mg twice daily. Sampling of alopecia areata patients yielded lesional scalp punch biopsies as well as peripheral blood. The sequence was collected from a human donor with alopecia areata. V and J are TRBV5-6 and TRBJ2-3; no clear D gene. The starting material was CD4+ T cells sorted from blood, obtained at roughly week 49, from a patient treated with tofacitinib. The CDR3 nucleotides are TGTGCCAGCAGCTTGGCCTTAAGCACAGATACGCAGTATTTT. Residues: CASSLALSTDTQYF.